The following is a TCR beta chain sequence with its context. What it binds is unknown. The CDR3 has 15 amino acids. From germline, CDR1 is ENHRY and CDR2 SYGVKD. The sample is drawn from a study of graft-versus-host responses after intestinal transplantation. Study overall: Isolated intestinal, liver-intestinal, or multivisceral transplants were what recipients had.

Study conclusions and caveats: Some GvH clones were seen earlier in gut or blood, suggesting intestinal origin. Graft-donor T cell macrochimerism in patients accompanied high graft-versus-host to host-versus-graft clonal ratios in allografts.

Assay: immunoSEQ multiplex PCR; the TCRdb copy retains only in-frame clones and omits some. The repertoire holds tens of thousands of clones, with 91% as singletons. The sequenced sample was PBMCs, obtained around 120 days after intestinal transplantation. This receptor was identified in a human patient who received an intestinal transplant, so some T cells may come from the graft donor. This chain joins TRBV10-3 and TRBJ2-5; 8 bases align to TRBD1. The J call is in doubt because the DNA end fits TRBJ2-7 better. CDR3 bases: TGTGCCATCAGTGATACTCTGACAGGGGCTTACGAGCAGTACTTC. Its protein product is CAISDTLTGAYEQYF.